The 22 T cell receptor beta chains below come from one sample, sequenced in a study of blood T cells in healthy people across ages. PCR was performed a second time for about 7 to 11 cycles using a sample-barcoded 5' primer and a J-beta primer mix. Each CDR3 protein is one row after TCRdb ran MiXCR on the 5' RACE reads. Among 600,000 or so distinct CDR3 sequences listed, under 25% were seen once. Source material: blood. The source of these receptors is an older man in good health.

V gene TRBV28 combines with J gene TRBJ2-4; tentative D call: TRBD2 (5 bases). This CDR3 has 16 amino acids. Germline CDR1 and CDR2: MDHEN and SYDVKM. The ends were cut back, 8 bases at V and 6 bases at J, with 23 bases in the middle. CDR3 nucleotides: TGTGCCAGCGTACCCCAGGCCAAAGGGAGAGGAAACATTCAGTACTTC. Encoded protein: CASVPQAKGRGNIQYF. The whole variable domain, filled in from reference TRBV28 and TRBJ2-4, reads DVKVTQSSRYLVKRTGEKVFLECVQDMDHENMFWYRQDPGLGLRLIYFSYDVKMKEKGDIPEGYSVSREKKERFSLILESASTNQTSMYLCASVPQAKGRGNIQYFGAGTRLSVL.

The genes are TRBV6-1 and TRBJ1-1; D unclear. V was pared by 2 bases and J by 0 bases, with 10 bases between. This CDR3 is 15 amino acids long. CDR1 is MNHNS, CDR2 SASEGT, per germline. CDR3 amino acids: CASSESQVVNTEAFF. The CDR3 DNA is TGTGCCAGCAGTGAAAGTCAGGTCGTGAACACTGAAGCTTTCTTT.

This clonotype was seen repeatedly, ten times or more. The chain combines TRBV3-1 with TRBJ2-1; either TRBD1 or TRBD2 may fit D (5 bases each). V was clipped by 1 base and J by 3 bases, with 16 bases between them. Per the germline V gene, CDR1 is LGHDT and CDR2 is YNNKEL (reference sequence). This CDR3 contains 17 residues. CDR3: CASSQAWSGRLYNEQFF. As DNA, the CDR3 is TGTGCCAGCAGCCAAGCCTGGTCGGGACGCCTCTACAATGAGCAGTTCTTC.

The CDR3 nucleotides read TGTGCCAGCTCACCAGCACTAGCGGTTTACAATGAGCAGTTCTTC. Its translation: CASSPALAVYNEQFF. This chain connects TRBV18 to TRBJ2-1, with 8 bases aligning to TRBD2. The CDR3 totals 15 residues. Germline lookup yields CDR1 KGHSH and CDR2 LQKENI. With 2 bases clipped from V and 4 bases from J, the junction kept 4 bases outside the gene matches.

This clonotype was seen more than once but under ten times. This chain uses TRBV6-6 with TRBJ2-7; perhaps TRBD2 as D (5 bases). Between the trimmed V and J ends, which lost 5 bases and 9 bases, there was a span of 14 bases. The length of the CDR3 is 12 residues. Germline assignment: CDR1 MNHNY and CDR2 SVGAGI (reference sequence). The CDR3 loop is CASSPNRSAQYF. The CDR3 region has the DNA TGTGCCAGCAGTCCGAACCGTAGCGCGCAGTACTTC.

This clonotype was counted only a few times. CDR3 sequence reads: CASSLVGDSVAFETQYF. DNA for the CDR3: TGTGCCAGCAGCTTAGTGGGAGACTCGGTTGCATTCGAGACCCAGTACTTC. V gene TRBV7-9 combines with J gene TRBJ2-5; D might be TRBD2 (5 bases). The CDR3 sequence is 17 residues long. V shed 1 base and J shed 5 bases, with 20 bases lying between them. Germline V gene data show CDR1 as SEHNR and CDR2 as FQNEAQ (reference sequence).

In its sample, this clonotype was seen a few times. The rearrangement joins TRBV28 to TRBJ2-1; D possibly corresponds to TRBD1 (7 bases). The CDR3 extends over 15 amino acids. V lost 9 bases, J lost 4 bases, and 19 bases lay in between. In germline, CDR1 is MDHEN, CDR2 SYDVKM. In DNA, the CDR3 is TGTGCCAGTTCCGGTCCAGGGGGGCTGTACAATGAGCAGTTCTTC. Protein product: CASSGPGGLYNEQFF.

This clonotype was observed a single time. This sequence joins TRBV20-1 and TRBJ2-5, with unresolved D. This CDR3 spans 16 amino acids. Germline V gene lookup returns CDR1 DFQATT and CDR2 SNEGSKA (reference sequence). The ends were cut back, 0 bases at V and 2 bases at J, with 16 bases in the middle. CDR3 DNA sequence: TGCAGTGCTAGAGATCGCGGAGTAGGCTGGCAAGAGACCCAGTACTTC. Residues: CSARDRGVGWQETQYF.

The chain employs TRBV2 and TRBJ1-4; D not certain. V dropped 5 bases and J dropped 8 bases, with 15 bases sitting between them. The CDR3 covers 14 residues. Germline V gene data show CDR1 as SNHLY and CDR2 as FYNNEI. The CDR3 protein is CASSPGYPGEKLFF. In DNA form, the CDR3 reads TGTGCCAGCAGTCCGGGTTACCCGGGGGAAAAACTGTTTTTT.

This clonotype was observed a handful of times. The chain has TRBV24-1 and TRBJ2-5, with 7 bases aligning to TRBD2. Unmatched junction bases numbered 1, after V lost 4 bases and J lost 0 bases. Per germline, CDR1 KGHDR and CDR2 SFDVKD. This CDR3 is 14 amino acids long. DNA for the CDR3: TGTGCCACCAGTGACGGGGGGTACCAAGAGACCCAGTACTTC. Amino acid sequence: CATSDGGYQETQYF.

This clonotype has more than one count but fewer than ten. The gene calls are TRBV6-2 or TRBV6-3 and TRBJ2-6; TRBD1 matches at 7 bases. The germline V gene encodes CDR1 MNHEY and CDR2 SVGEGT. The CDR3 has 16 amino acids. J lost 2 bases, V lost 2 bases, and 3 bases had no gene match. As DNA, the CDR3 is TGTGCCAGCAGTTACGTTACAGGGGCTGGGGCCAACGTCCTGACTTTC. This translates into CASSYVTGAGANVLTF.

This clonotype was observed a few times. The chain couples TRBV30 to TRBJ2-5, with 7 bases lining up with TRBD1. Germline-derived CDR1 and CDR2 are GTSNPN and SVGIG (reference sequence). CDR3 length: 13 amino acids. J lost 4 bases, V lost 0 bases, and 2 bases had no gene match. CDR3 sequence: CAWSVHRGETQYF. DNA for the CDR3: TGTGCCTGGAGTGTTCACAGGGGAGAGACCCAGTACTTC.

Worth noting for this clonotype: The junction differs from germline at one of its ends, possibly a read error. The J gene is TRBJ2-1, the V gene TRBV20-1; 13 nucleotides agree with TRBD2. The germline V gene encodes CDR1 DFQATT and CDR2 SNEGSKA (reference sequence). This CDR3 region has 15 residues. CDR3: CSARDSTSGRAEQSF. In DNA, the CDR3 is TGCAGTGCTAGAGATTCAACTAGCGGGAGGGCTGAGCAGTCCTTC.

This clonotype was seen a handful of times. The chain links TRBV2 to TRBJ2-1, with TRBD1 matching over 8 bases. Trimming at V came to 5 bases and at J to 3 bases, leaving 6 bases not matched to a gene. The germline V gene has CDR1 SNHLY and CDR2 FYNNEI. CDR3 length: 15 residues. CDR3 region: CASSPRQGFYNEQFF. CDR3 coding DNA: TGTGCCAGCAGTCCACGACAGGGGTTCTACAATGAGCAGTTCTTC.

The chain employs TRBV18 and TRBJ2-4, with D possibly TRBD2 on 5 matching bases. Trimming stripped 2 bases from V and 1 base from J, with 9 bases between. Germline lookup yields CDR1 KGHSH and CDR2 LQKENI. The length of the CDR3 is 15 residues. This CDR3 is CASSPSGEAKNIQYF. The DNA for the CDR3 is TGTGCCAGCTCACCAAGTGGGGAGGCCAAAAACATTCAGTACTTC.

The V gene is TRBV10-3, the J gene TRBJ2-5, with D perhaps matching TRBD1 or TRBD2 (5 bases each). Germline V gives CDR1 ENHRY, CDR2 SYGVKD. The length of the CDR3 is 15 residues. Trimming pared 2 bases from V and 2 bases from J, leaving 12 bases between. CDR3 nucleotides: TGTGCCATCAGTGAGGGGGACCGGGATCAAGAGACCCAGTACTTC. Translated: CAISEGDRDQETQYF.

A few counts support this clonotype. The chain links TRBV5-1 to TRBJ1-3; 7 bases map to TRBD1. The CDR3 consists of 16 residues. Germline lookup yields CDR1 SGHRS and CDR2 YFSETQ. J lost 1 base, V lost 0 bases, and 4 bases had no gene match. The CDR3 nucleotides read TGCGCCAGCAGCTTGGCGGGACAGCAATCTGGAAACACCATATATTTT. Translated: CASSLAGQQSGNTIYF.

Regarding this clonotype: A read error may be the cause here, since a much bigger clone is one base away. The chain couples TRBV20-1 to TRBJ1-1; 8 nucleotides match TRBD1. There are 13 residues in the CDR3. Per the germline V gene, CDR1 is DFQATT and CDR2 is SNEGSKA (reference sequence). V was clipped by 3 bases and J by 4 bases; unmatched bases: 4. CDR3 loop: CSARITGGTEAFF. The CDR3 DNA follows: TGCAGTGCTAGGATTACAGGGGGCACTGAAGCTTTCTTT.

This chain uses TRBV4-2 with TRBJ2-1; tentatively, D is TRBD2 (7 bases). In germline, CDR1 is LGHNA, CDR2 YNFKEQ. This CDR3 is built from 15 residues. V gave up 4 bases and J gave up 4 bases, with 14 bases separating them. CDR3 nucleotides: TGTGCCAGCAGCCGGGAGGGGGGGGGATACAATGAGCAGTTCTTC. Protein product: CASSREGGGYNEQFF.

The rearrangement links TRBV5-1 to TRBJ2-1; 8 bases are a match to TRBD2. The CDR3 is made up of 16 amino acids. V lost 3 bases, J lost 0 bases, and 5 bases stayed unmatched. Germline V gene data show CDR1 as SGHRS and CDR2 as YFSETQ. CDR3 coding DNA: TGCGCCAGCAGCTCCACCGGGACTAGCTCCTACAATGAGCAGTTCTTC. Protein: CASSSTGTSSYNEQFF. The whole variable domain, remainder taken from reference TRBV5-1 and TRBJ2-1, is KAGVTQTPRYLIKTRGQQVTLSCSPISGHRSVSWYQQTPGQGLQFLFEYFSETQRNKGNFPGRFSGRQFSNSRSEMNVSTLELGDSALYLCASSSTGTSSYNEQFFGPGTRLTVL.

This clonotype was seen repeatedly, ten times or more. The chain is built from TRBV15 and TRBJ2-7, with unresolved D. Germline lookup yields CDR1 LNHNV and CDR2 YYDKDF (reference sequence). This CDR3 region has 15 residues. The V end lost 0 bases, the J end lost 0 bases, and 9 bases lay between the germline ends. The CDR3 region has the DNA TGTGCCACCAGCAGAGATCGAACTTACTCCTACGAGCAGTACTTC. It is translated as CATSRDRTYSYEQYF.

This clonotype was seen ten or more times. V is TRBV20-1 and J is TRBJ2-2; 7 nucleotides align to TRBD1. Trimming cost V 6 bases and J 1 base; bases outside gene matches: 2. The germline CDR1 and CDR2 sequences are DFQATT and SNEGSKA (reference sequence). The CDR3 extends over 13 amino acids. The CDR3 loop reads CSARQGNTGELFF. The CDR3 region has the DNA TGCAGTGCGCGACAGGGGAACACCGGGGAGCTGTTTTTT.